This T cell receptor (beta chain) came from a study of cytomegalovirus exposure and HLA in healthy donors. Regarding the study as a whole: It was reported that TCR beta sequences correctly inferred the HLA-A and HLA-B alleles for most subjects.

This clone showed up just once. Its antigen is undetermined. Germline V gene sequence: CDR1 SGDLS, CDR2 YYNGEE. This CDR3 has 15 amino acids. V lost 4 bases to trimming and J lost 3 bases; unmatched junction nucleotides: 4. The PCR made use of 60 Vbeta and 13 Jbeta primers. In the original analysis: An analysis that came later counted 60 million to 80 million unique TCR beta chains, roughly 11 million shared. Measured with immunoSEQ multiplex PCR; TCRdb has only the in-frame clones, and not every one. The DNA gave D and trimming, while V, J and clone size come from that table. Counted here are some 110,000 clones, over 60% occurring once; the ten biggest clones make up 4.8%.

What was sequenced was PBMCs. V and J are TRBV9 and TRBJ1-4; 9 nucleotides agree with TRBD1. The TCR originated in a man between 60 and 70 years old in good health and CMV-seropositive. CDR3 sequence reads: CASSPRTGANEKLFF. CDR3 bases: TGTGCCAGCAGCCCCAGGACAGGGGCTAATGAAAAACTGTTTTTT.